Sequencing of this TCR beta chain was carried out in a study of OX40 agonist ivuxolimab in advanced cancers. Study observations and caveats: Antigen specificity of clonally expanded peripheral T cells was not established. Low normalized T-cell clonal expansion was additionally recorded for some nonresponders.

Remarks on this clone: No antigen is known for it.

Clones were read by immunoSEQ multiplex PCR, and TCRdb kept only the in-frame ones, dropping some. Among 45,000 to 65,000 clones listed, about nine tenths were seen once. V lost 6 bases, J lost 0 bases, and 3 bases stayed unmatched. Germline V gene lookup returns CDR1 SGDLS and CDR2 YYNGEE. The CDR3 sequence is 15 residues long. The receptor was isolated from an adult with an advanced solid tumor such as melanoma, head and neck, liver or kidney cancer. The chain carries TRBV9 and TRBJ1-3, with TRBD1 matching over 10 bases. Sequenced material: CD4+ or CD8+ T cells sorted from blood, taken in a trial of the OX40 agonist ivuxolimab. The CDR3 nucleotides are TGTGCCAGCAACCGGGACAGGGGCTCTGGAAACACCATATATTTT. It encodes CASNRDRGSGNTIYF.